These 32 T cell receptor beta chains were sequenced from one sample in a study of cytomegalovirus exposure and HLA in healthy donors. In the PCR, 60 Vbeta and 13 Jbeta primers were used. Clones were read by immunoSEQ multiplex PCR, and TCRdb kept only the in-frame ones, dropping some. The data hold some 170,000 clones, with roughly three quarters observed a single time. Sequencing was performed on PBMCs. The receptors originated from a man younger than 30 in good health and CMV-seropositive.

The chain joins TRBV29-1 to TRBJ2-1; 8 nucleotides align to TRBD1. The V and J ends lost 5 bases and 3 bases, in that order; junction bases with no gene match: 3. Per the germline V gene, CDR1 is SQVTM and CDR2 is ANQGSEA. The CDR3 covers 13 residues. CDR3 residues: CSVLDRGYNEQFF. The CDR3 DNA follows: TGCAGCGTTTTAGACAGGGGCTACAATGAGCAGTTCTTC.

The rearrangement uses TRBV7-9 and TRBJ2-5; D is unresolved. This CDR3 is built from 14 residues. Germline V gene lookup returns CDR1 SEHNR and CDR2 FQNEAQ (reference sequence). With 5 bases removed from V and 0 bases from J, the gap between germline ends came to 10 bases. CDR3 residues: CASSRILDQETQYF. Written as DNA, the CDR3 is TGTGCCAGCAGCCGGATCCTAGACCAAGAGACCCAGTACTTC.

This chain uses TRBV5-3 with TRBJ2-3; tentatively, D is TRBD2 (5 bases). TRBV5-3 is an open reading frame, and its role is uncertain. The CDR3 extends over 17 amino acids. The ends were cut back, 4 bases at V and 4 bases at J, with 22 bases in the middle. The CDR3 loop reads CARSIILTSISSDTQYF. Here the CDR3 DNA reads TGTGCCAGAAGCATCATCCTAACTAGTATTTCCTCAGATACGCAGTATTTT.

The V gene is TRBV2, the J gene TRBJ1-2, with a possible D match to TRBD1 (5 bases). CDR3 length: 13 residues. Germline-derived CDR1 and CDR2 are SNHLY and FYNNEI. V was cut by 4 bases and J by 7 bases, with 13 bases left in between. CDR3 region: CASSARGARGYTF. CDR3 in DNA: TGTGCCAGCAGTGCGCGGGGCGCCCGTGGCTACACCTTC. The variable domain in full, with the rest retrieved from reference TRBV2 and TRBJ1-2, is EPEVTQTPSHQVTQMGQEVILRCVPISNHLYFYWYRQILGQKVEFLVSFYNNEISEKSEIFDDQFSVERPDGSNFTLKIRSTKLEDSAMYFCASSARGARGYTFGSGTRLTVV.

This clone was found once. The chain has TRBV18 and TRBJ2-1, with 10 bases fitting TRBD2. J lost 6 bases, V lost 3 bases, and 8 bases had no gene match. The length of the CDR3 is 16 residues. CDR1 KGHSH and CDR2 LQKENI come from the germline V gene. As DNA, the CDR3 is TGTGCCAGCTCACCCGCTGGTCTAGCGGGAGTCAATGAGCAGTTCTTC. Its protein product is CASSPAGLAGVNEQFF.

The genes are TRBV21-1 and TRBJ2-2; the DNA was not compared with TRBD2, the D call given in the table. TRBV21-1 is classified as a pseudogene. The CDR3 spans 16 residues. In nucleotides, the CDR3 is TGTGCCAGCAGCTCCCGGGGGGACAAGCCCACCGGGGAGCTGTTTTTT. Amino acids: CASSSRGDKPTGELFF.

The chain joins TRBV5-4 to TRBJ2-3; D perhaps matches TRBD2 (6 bases). The germline V and J ends were trimmed by 1 base and 7 bases, with 22 bases remaining between them. Germline CDR1 SGHNT, CDR2 YYREEE (reference sequence). The CDR3 length is 17 residues. The CDR3 region is CASSLSPGGMELYTQYF. For the CDR3, the DNA is TGTGCCAGCAGCTTGAGCCCTGGCGGGATGGAACTTTATACGCAGTATTTT.

The chain recombines TRBV29-1 with TRBJ1-5, with unresolved D. The CDR3 runs to 12 residues. Germline CDR1 reads SQVTM; CDR2 reads ANQGSEA. The V end was cut by 4 bases, the J end by 2 bases, with 6 bases between. The CDR3: CSVAFRNQPQHF. In DNA form, the CDR3 reads TGCAGCGTTGCTTTCCGCAATCAGCCCCAGCATTTT.

The chain joins TRBV29-1 to TRBJ1-2; D ambiguous. The V and J ends lost 8 bases and 4 bases respectively, with 20 bases between them. This CDR3 has 14 residues. Germline V gene lookup returns CDR1 SQVTM and CDR2 ANQGSEA. CDR3 nucleotides: TGCAGCACAGAAGACCACCGGAGGAGCTATGGCTACACCTTC. Translation: CSTEDHRRSYGYTF.

As DNA, the CDR3 is TGTGCCAGCAGCCTTGAGAGCACAGATACGCAGTATTTT. It codes for CASSLESTDTQYF. The chain couples TRBV5-8 to TRBJ2-3; D gene ambiguous. CDR3 length equals 13 residues. The V gene's germline CDR1 is SGHTS and CDR2 YDEGEE. V gave up 4 bases and J gave up 0 bases, with 6 bases separating them.

The chain's CDR3 is CASSLDGGRGSYNEQFF. In nucleotides, the CDR3 is TGCGCCAGCAGCTTGGATGGAGGGCGGGGCTCCTACAATGAGCAGTTCTTC. V gene TRBV5-1 combines with J gene TRBJ2-1; D possibly corresponds to TRBD2 (6 bases). The CDR3 extends over 17 amino acids. With 0 bases removed from V and 0 bases from J, the gap between germline ends came to 13 bases. In germline, CDR1 is SGHRS, CDR2 YFSETQ.

A few counts support this clone. The chain is built from TRBV10-1 and TRBJ2-3; D may be TRBD2 (5 bases). V was shortened by 6 bases and J by 0 bases, with 16 bases between the two germline ends. The germline V gene has CDR1 WNHNN and CDR2 SYGVQD (reference sequence). This CDR3 is 16 amino acids long. The CDR3: CASSEDSWPSTDTQYF. In DNA form, the CDR3 reads TGCGCCAGCAGCGAGGACTCCTGGCCTAGCACAGATACGCAGTATTTT.

CDR3 nucleotide sequence: TGCGCCAGCAGTGAGTGGCGGAGCGCCTACAATGAGCAGTTCTTC. Amino acids: CASSEWRSAYNEQFF. The chain joins TRBV10-2 to TRBJ2-1; D not resolved. V lost 1 base and J 2 bases, leaving 9 bases between the germline ends. The V gene's germline CDR1 is WSHSY and CDR2 SAAADI. The CDR3 sequence is 15 residues long.

Only a few counts were recorded for this clone. This CDR3 is CASSRPDRSNQPQHF. The CDR3 DNA reads TGTGCCAGTAGCAGACCTGACAGAAGCAATCAGCCCCAGCATTTT. The J gene is TRBJ1-5, the V gene TRBV19, with D tentatively TRBD1 (5 bases). This CDR3 is 15 amino acids long. Trimming took 6 bases from V and 1 from J, leaving 13 bases between them. CDR1 LNHDA and CDR2 SQIVND come from the germline V gene (reference sequence).

The chain joins TRBV14 to TRBJ2-2, with D perhaps matching TRBD2 (6 bases). The CDR3 consists of 18 residues. Germline V lookup: CDR1 SGHDN, CDR2 FVKESK. The ends were cut back, 5 bases at V and 0 bases at J, with 19 bases in the middle. The CDR3 DNA follows: TGTGCCAGCAGCAAAGCGCGAGGAGCGGGCGCGAACACCGGGGAGCTGTTTTTT. As protein: CASSKARGAGANTGELFF.

The chain recombines TRBV4-2 with TRBJ2-7; D may be TRBD2 (6 bases). CDR1 is LGHNA, CDR2 YNFKEQ, per germline. The V end lost 2 bases, the J end lost 6 bases, and 14 bases lay between the germline ends. This CDR3 contains 14 residues. The CDR3 region is CASSQNSGLREQYF. The CDR3 DNA follows: TGTGCCAGCAGCCAAAATTCGGGACTGCGCGAGCAGTACTTC.

V usage is TRBV7-9 and J usage is TRBJ1-4, with 10 bases fitting TRBD1. Per the germline V gene, CDR1 is SEHNR and CDR2 is FQNEAQ (reference sequence). CDR3 length: 15 amino acids. J lost 6 bases, V lost 1 base, and 2 bases had no gene match. This chain's CDR3 is CASSLGDRGYEKLFF. CDR3 in DNA: TGTGCCAGCAGCTTAGGGGACAGGGGTTATGAAAAACTGTTTTTT.

This clone showed up just once. The rearrangement joins TRBV5-4 to TRBJ2-7; 9 nucleotides agree with TRBD1. Losses at the gene ends were 4 bases for V and 1 base for J; bases not matched to a gene: 6. The CDR3 consists of 15 residues. In germline, CDR1 is SGHNT, CDR2 YYREEE (reference sequence). The CDR3 here is CASSKGTGSSYEQYF. The CDR3 coding sequence is TGTGCCAGCAGCAAAGGGACAGGGTCGTCCTACGAGCAGTACTTC.

Points on this clone: The sample has other DNA sequences that encode this CDR3 too. This chain connects TRBV9 to TRBJ1-2, with 8 positions matching TRBD1. With V trimmed by 0 bases and J by 2 bases, 3 bases remained unmatched. The length of the CDR3 is 15 residues. Germline CDR1 reads SGDLS; CDR2 reads YYNGEE. CDR3 in DNA: TGTGCCAGCAGCGTAGGTCAGGGGGCGAACTATGGCTACACCTTC. Protein product: CASSVGQGANYGYTF. The whole variable domain, remainder taken from reference TRBV9 and TRBJ1-2, is DSGVTQTPKHLITATGQRVTLRCSPRSGDLSVYWYQQSLDQGLQFLIQYYNGEERAKGNILERFSAQQFPDLHSELNLSSLELGDSALYFCASSVGQGANYGYTFGSGTRLTVV.

There are a few counts of this clone. The gene calls are TRBV9 and TRBJ2-2; D is ambiguous. From germline, CDR1 is SGDLS and CDR2 YYNGEE. The CDR3 sequence is 15 residues long. Trimming took off 3 bases at V and 4 bases at J, with 13 bases between the two ends. In DNA, the CDR3 is TGTGCCAGCAGCGCAAGGCTATCGGGCACCGGGGAGCTGTTTTTT. This encodes CASSARLSGTGELFF.

Concerning this clone itself: Relative to the germline gene, one junction end is altered; a read error may explain this. This chain joins TRBV7-9 and TRBJ1-1; D unresolved. This CDR3 contains 13 residues. CDR1 is SEHNR and CDR2 is FQNEAQ in the germline V gene (reference sequence). The CDR3 region is CSSLREGNTEAFF. The CDR3 DNA reads TGTTCCAGCTTAAGGGAGGGGAACACTGAAGCTTTCTTT.

The chain is built from TRBV11-1 and TRBJ2-7; TRBD1 aligns across 7 bases. With 5 bases clipped from V and 2 bases from J, the junction kept 6 bases outside the gene matches. Per germline, CDR1 SGHAT and CDR2 FQDESV (reference sequence). The length of the CDR3 is 14 residues. The CDR3 is CASSPRTGTYEQYF. The DNA for the CDR3 is TGTGCCAGCAGCCCTCGGACAGGAACCTACGAGCAGTACTTC. Filled out from reference TRBV11-1 and TRBJ2-7, the complete variable domain reads EAEVAQSPRYKITEKSQAVAFWCDPISGHATLYWYRQILGQGPELLVQFQDESVVDDSQLPKDRFSAERLKGVDSTLKIQPAELGDSAMYLCASSPRTGTYEQYFGPGTRLTVT.

This clone was observed a handful of times. The chain employs TRBV6-6 and TRBJ1-1, with D perhaps matching TRBD1 (5 bases). The CDR3 spans 15 residues. From germline, CDR1 is MNHNY and CDR2 SVGAGI (reference sequence). Between the trimmed V and J ends, which lost 4 bases and 0 bases, there was a span of 12 bases. The CDR3, as DNA: TGTGCCAGCAGTTCGGTGCGGGGGTTGAACACTGAAGCTTTCTTT. Its translation is CASSSVRGLNTEAFF.

Details on this clone: The junction departs from the called germline gene at one end, perhaps through a read error. The V gene is TRBV7-9, the J gene TRBJ2-1; perhaps TRBD1 as D (7 bases). The CDR3 runs 18 residues. The germline gives CDR1 SEHNR, CDR2 FQNEAQ (reference sequence). This chain's CDR3 is CSSSQLGGMSGQLNEQFF. The CDR3 bases are TGTTCCAGCAGCCAACTGGGGGGAATGTCGGGACAGCTCAATGAGCAGTTCTTC.

A few counts support this clone. The V and J genes are TRBV7-3 and TRBJ1-6; no firm D call. V was cut by 2 bases and J by 8 bases, with 7 bases left in between. Germline V CDR1 and CDR2: SGHTA, FQGTGA. The CDR3 has 13 residues. The DNA for the CDR3 is TGTGCCAGCAGCTTACACCGGGATTCACCCCTCCACTTT. Its protein product is CASSLHRDSPLHF.

V usage is TRBV10-3 and J usage is TRBJ1-3; 7 positions agree with TRBD1. Germline lookup yields CDR1 ENHRY and CDR2 SYGVKD. This CDR3 region has 16 residues. The ends lost 4 bases at V and 3 bases at J; junction bases unmatched: 9. CDR3 in DNA: TGTGCCATCAGTGTTGAGGGACAGTGGAATGGAAACACCATATATTTT. Protein: CAISVEGQWNGNTIYF.

The J gene is TRBJ2-3, the V gene TRBV6-1, with 12 bases lining up with TRBD1. The CDR3 sequence is 17 residues long. The J segment lost 2 bases and the V segment lost 3 bases, leaving 6 bases of the junction unmatched. The germline CDR1 and CDR2 sequences are MNHNS and SASEGT. CDR3 DNA: TGTGCCAGCAGTGATACGAGGGACAGGGGGCTCACAGATACGCAGTATTTT. Amino acids: CASSDTRDRGLTDTQYF.

This chain links TRBV21-1 with TRBJ2-7; the table assigns TRBD1, which was not confirmed against the DNA. TRBV21-1 is marked as a pseudogene. This CDR3 contains 15 residues. CDR3 sequence reads: CASSNLGQGMDEQYF. As DNA, the CDR3 is TGTGCCAGCAGCAACCTGGGACAGGGAATGGACGAGCAGTACTTC.

The chain couples TRBV11-2 to TRBJ2-1, with 15 bases lining up with TRBD2. The trim removed 6 bases at V and 6 bases at J, leaving 3 bases unmatched. This CDR3 is built from 15 residues. Germline-derived CDR1 and CDR2 are SGHAT and FQNNGV. The CDR3 region is CASSPGLAGGNEQFF. The DNA of the CDR3 is TGTGCCAGCAGTCCGGGACTAGCGGGAGGCAATGAGCAGTTCTTC.

The chain has TRBV7-9 and TRBJ1-5; 9 bases line up with TRBD1. V was clipped by 5 bases and J by 10 bases; unmatched bases: 12. CDR3 size: 15 residues. The germline V gene encodes CDR1 SEHNR and CDR2 FQNEAQ (reference sequence). The CDR3 region has the DNA TGTGCCAGCAGCCCGGGACAGGGCGGCGAAAGACCCCAGCATTTT. It specifies CASSPGQGGERPQHF.

The gene calls are TRBV9 and TRBJ1-4, with 9 bases lining up with TRBD1. With 2 bases clipped from V and 4 bases from J, the junction kept 0 bases outside the gene matches. The CDR3 is made up of 14 amino acids. Per germline, CDR1 SGDLS and CDR2 YYNGEE. The DNA of the CDR3 is TGTGCCAGCAGCGTGGACAGGGGTAATGAAAAACTGTTTTTT. It translates to CASSVDRGNEKLFF. Full variable domain (outside the CDR3, taken from reference TRBV9 and TRBJ1-4): DSGVTQTPKHLITATGQRVTLRCSPRSGDLSVYWYQQSLDQGLQFLIQYYNGEERAKGNILERFSAQQFPDLHSELNLSSLELGDSALYFCASSVDRGNEKLFFGSGTQLSVL.

This chain uses TRBV5-5 with TRBJ1-5, with D maybe TRBD1 (5 bases). The CDR3 is 15 residues long. The ends were cut back, 2 bases at V and 4 bases at J, with 13 bases in the middle. Germline V gene lookup returns CDR1 SGHKS and CDR2 YYEKEE (reference sequence). The CDR3 DNA reads TGTGCCAGCAGCTTAACGGCAGGGTCAAATCAGCCCCAGCATTTT. This gives the protein CASSLTAGSNQPQHF. Together with reference TRBV5-5 and TRBJ1-5, the CDR3 gives the full variable domain: DAGVTQSPTHLIKTRGQQVTLRCSPISGHKSVSWYQQVLGQGPQFIFQYYEKEERGRGNFPDRFSARQFPNYSSELNVNALLLGDSALYLCASSLTAGSNQPQHFGDGTRLSIL.